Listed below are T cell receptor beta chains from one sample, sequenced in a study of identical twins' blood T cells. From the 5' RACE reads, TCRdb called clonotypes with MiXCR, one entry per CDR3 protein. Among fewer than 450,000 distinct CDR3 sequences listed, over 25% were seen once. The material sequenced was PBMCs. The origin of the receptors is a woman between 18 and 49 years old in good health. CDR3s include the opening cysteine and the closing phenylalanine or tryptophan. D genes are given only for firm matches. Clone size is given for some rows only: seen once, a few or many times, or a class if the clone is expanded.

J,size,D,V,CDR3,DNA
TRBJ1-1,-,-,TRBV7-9,CASRQTYRDTEAFF,TGTGCCAGCAGACAAACCTACAGGGACACTGAAGCTTTCTTT
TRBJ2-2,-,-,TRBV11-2,CASCRGPGELFF,TGTGCCAGCTGTCGGGGTCCCGGGGAGCTGTTTTTT
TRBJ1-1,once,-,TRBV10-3,CAISHDGNAEAFF,TGTGCCATCAGCCACGACGGGAACGCTGAAGCTTTCTTT
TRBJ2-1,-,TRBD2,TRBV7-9,CASSYGTSGRQFF,TGTGCCAGCAGCTACGGGACTAGCGGGAGGCAGTTCTTC
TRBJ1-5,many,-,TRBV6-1,CASNLGNLYSNQPQHF,TGTGCCAGCAACCTGGGGAATCTATATAGCAATCAGCCCCAGCATTTT
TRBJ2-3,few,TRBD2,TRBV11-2,CASSLLPAGITDTQYF,TGTGCCAGCAGCTTACTACCAGCGGGGATCACAGATACGCAGTATTTT
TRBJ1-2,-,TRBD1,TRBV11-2,CASSSGGTGRSTNYGYTF,TGTGCCAGCAGCTCTGGTGGGACAGGGAGGAGTACTAACTATGGCTACACCTTC
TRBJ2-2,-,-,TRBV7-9,CTSVGDGVHGELFF,TGTACCAGCGTCGGGGATGGCGTCCACGGGGAGCTGTTTTTT
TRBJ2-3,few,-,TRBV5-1,CASSQGSTDTQYF,TGCGCCAGCAGCCAAGGTAGCACAGATACGCAGTATTTT
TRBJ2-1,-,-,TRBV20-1,CSARVGEENEQFF,TGCAGTGCTAGAGTCGGTGAAGAAAATGAGCAGTTCTTC
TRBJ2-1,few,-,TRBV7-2,CASSWDPQFF,TGTGCCAGCAGCTGGGACCCGCAGTTCTTC
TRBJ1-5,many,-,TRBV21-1,CASSSRAGGLNQPQHF,TGTGCCAGCAGCTCTAGGGCGGGGGGTCTGAATCAGCCCCAGCATTTT
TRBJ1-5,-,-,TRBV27,CAGRVQGWDNQPQHF,TGTGCCGGCAGAGTACAGGGTTGGGACAATCAGCCCCAGCATTTT
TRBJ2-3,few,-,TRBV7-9,CASSLLTTPGTQYF,TGTGCCAGCAGCTTACTTACAACTCCCGGTACGCAGTATTTT
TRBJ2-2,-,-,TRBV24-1,CATSGQANTGELFF,TGTGCCACCAGTGGACAGGCGAACACCGGGGAGCTGTTTTTT
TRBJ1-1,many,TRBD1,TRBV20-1,CSAATGAPTEAFF,TGCAGTGCTGCGACAGGGGCGCCCACTGAAGCTTTCTTT
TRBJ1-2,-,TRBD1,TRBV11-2,CASSRYRGGDYGYTF,TGTGCCAGCAGCCGATACAGGGGAGGGGACTATGGCTACACCTTC
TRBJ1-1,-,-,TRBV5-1,CASSLVGGQNTEAFF,TGCGCCAGCAGCTTGGTTGGGGGGCAGAACACTGAAGCTTTCTTT
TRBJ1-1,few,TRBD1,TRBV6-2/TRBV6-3,CASSLGGVSAEAFF,TGTGCCAGCAGTTTAGGGGGCGTCTCCGCTGAAGCTTTCTTT
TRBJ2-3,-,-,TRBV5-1,CASSLGGAVDTQYF,TGCGCCAGCAGCTTGGGGGGGGCCGTAGATACGCAGTATTTT
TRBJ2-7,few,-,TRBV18,CASSWGSSYEQYF,TGTGCCAGCTCATGGGGGAGCTCCTACGAGCAGTACTTC
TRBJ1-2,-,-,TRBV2,CASSAPTANYGYTF,TGTGCCAGCAGCGCCCCCACAGCTAACTATGGCTACACCTTC
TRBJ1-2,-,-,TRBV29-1,CSVLNLRAYGYTF,TGCAGCGTTTTGAACTTGCGGGCCTATGGCTACACCTTC
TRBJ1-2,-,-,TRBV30,CAWSWDPSGYTF,TGTGCCTGGAGCTGGGACCCAAGCGGCTACACCTTC
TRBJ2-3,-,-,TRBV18,CASSPGGTLTDTQYF,TGTGCCAGCTCACCAGGGGGAACGCTCACAGATACGCAGTATTTT
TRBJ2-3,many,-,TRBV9,CASSSGSTDTQYF,TGTGCCAGCTCAAGCGGGAGCACAGATACGCAGTATTTT
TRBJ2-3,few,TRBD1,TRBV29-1,CSGGTGITSTDTQYF,TGCAGCGGGGGGACAGGGATAACTAGCACAGATACGCAGTATTTT
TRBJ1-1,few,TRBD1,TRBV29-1,CSGDRGSGTEAFF,TGCAGCGGGGACAGGGGGTCTGGCACTGAAGCTTTCTTT
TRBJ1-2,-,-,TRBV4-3,CASSQDFGQSNGYTF,TGCGCCAGCAGCCAAGATTTTGGGCAGTCCAATGGCTACACCTTC
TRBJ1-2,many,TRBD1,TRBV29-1,CSVEGTGWSNDGYTF,TGCAGCGTTGAGGGGACAGGGTGGAGTAATGACGGCTACACCTTC
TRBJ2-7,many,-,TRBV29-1,CSVEGDLYEQYF,TGCAGCGTTGAAGGAGACCTCTACGAGCAGTACTTC
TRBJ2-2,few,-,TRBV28,CASSSRCTGELFF,TGTGCCAGCAGTAGCCGTTGCACCGGGGAGCTGTTTTTT
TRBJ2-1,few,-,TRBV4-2,CASSQERGVIKQGGGRGEQFF,TGTGCCAGCAGCCAAGAAAGGGGTGTAATTAAGCAAGGGGGTGGGAGGGGTGAGCAGTTCTTC
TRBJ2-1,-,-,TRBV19,CASSIDMGDNEQFF,TGTGCCAGTAGTATAGATATGGGCGACAATGAGCAGTTCTTC
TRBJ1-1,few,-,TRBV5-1,CASSLEYTEAFF,TGCGCCAGCAGCTTGGAATACACTGAAGCTTTCTTT
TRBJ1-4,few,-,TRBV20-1,CSATVATNEKLFF,TGCAGTGCTACGGTTGCAACTAATGAAAAACTGTTTTTT
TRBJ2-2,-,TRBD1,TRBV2,CASKLETGGLTGELFF,TGTGCCAGCAAGTTGGAAACAGGGGGCCTGACCGGGGAGCTGTTTTTT
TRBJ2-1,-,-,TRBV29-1,CSVDTNNEQFF,TGCAGCGTTGATACGAACAATGAGCAGTTCTTC
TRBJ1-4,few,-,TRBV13,CASSSPDSGDEKLFF,TGTGCCAGCAGCTCACCGGACTCCGGTGACGAAAAACTGTTTTTT
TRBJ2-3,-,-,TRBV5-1,CASSLGLLTDTQYF,TGCGCCAGCAGCTTGGGGCTCCTCACAGATACGCAGTATTTT
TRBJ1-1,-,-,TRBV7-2,CASGYSWNTEAFF,TGTGCCTCTGGCTATTCATGGAACACTGAAGCTTTCTTT
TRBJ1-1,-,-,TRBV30,CATDRGGNTEAFF,TGTGCCACTGACCGGGGGGGTAACACTGAAGCTTTCTTT
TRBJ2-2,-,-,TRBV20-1,CSHYRVGTGELFF,TGCAGTCATTACAGGGTGGGCACCGGGGAGCTGTTTTTT
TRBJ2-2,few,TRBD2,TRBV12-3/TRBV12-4,CASSLSSGRANGELFF,TGTGCCAGCAGTTTATCTAGCGGGAGGGCCAACGGGGAGCTGTTTTTT
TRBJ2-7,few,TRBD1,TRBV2,CASSDRVLYEQYF,TGTGCCAGCAGCGACAGGGTCCTCTACGAGCAGTACTTC
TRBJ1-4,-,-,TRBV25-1,CASMGPEEKLFF,TGTGCCAGCATGGGACCTGAGGAAAAACTGTTTTTT
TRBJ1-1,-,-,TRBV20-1,CSATRGTGNTEAFF,TGCAGTGCAACCCGTGGGACGGGGAACACTGAAGCTTTCTTT
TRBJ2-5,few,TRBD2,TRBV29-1,CSVRGSGSGHETQYF,TGCAGCGTAAGAGGGAGCGGGAGTGGTCATGAGACCCAGTACTTC
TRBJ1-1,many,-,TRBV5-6,CASSFLGERTEAFF,TGTGCCAGCAGCTTCTTAGGGGAGAGGACTGAAGCTTTCTTT
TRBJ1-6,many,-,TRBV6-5,CASTTGPSPLHF,TGTGCCAGCACCACAGGACCCTCACCCCTCCACTTT
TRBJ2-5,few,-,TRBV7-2,CASSPDPHRVQETQYF,TGTGCCAGCAGCCCAGACCCACATCGGGTACAAGAGACCCAGTACTTC
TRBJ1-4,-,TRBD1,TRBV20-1,CMTKDRTGEKLFF,TGCATGACTAAGGACAGGACGGGGGAAAAACTGTTTTTT
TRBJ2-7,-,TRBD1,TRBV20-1,CSAPRTGDYHEQYF,TGCAGTGCTCCAAGGACAGGGGACTACCACGAGCAGTACTTC
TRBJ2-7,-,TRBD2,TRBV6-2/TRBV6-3,CASTRGRLSYEQYF,TGTGCCAGCACCCGCGGGAGGCTAAGCTACGAGCAGTACTTC